The clone carrying this T cell receptor (beta chain) was seen ten or more times. This sample was included in a study of blood T cells in healthy people across ages. This CDR3 region has 12 residues. V was shortened by 5 bases and J by 8 bases, with 15 bases between the two germline ends. Germline values: CDR1 SQVTM, CDR2 ANQGSEA. It was with a sample-barcoded 5' primer and a J-beta primer mix that a second PCR of roughly 6 to 12 cycles was run. MiXCR, applied by TCRdb to the 5' RACE reads, yields one record per CDR3 protein. This sample has some 1.5 million distinct CDR3 sequences, with approximately 28% found just once.

The chain employs TRBV29-1 and TRBJ1-2; possible D gene TRBD1, 5 bases. What was sequenced was blood. The receptor was isolated from a woman in her 30s in good health. CDR3: CSVSSEGYGYTF. In DNA form, the CDR3 reads TGCAGCGTTTCGAGCGAGGGGTACGGCTACACCTTC.